A single sample is the source of the 19 T cell receptor beta chains below, sequenced in a study of neoadjuvant anti-PD-1 for oral cavity cancer. Time point meaning: after neoadjuvant nivolumab, at surgical resection. Sequencing used immunoSEQ multiplex PCR; TCRdb keeps in-frame clones, though not all of them. In the table there are thousands of clones, over 50% of which are singletons. Here the sequenced sample was PBMCs, taken after nivolumab (anti-PD-1) treatment. These TCRs come from a person aged 35-79 years with oral cavity squamous cell carcinoma.

This chain links TRBV6-5 with TRBJ1-1; D is ambiguous. The CDR3 length is 14 residues. Trimming left V 8 bases short and J 2 bases short, with 15 bases between. Germline V gives CDR1 MNHEY, CDR2 SVGAGI. The CDR3 loop reads CASRLGGSNTEAFF. CDR3 coding DNA: TGTGCCAGCCGTCTTGGAGGGAGCAACACTGAAGCTTTCTTT.

The chain employs TRBV30 and TRBJ2-5, with D possibly being TRBD2 (5 bases). The CDR3 totals 11 residues. Trimming removed 5 bases at V and 4 bases at J, with 8 bases between. The germline V gene encodes CDR1 GTSNPN and CDR2 SVGIG (reference sequence). The CDR3 DNA follows: TGTGCCTGGGGTGGACTAGAGACCCAGTACTTC. Protein: CAWGGLETQYF.

In this sample, this clone turned up a few times. This chain uses TRBV7-9 with TRBJ2-7, with D hard to call. CDR1 SEHNR and CDR2 FQNEAQ come from the germline V gene (reference sequence). Deletions cut 0 bases from V and 3 bases from J, with 6 bases between. The CDR3 length is 13 residues. This chain's CDR3 is CASSLAPLYEQYF. The CDR3 DNA reads as TGTGCCAGCAGCTTAGCGCCCCTCTACGAGCAGTACTTC. Looking up the rest from reference TRBV7-9 and TRBJ2-7 gives the full variable domain: DTGVSQNPRHKITKRGQNVTFRCDPISEHNRLYWYRQTLGQGPEFLTYFQNEAQLEKSRLLSDRFSAERPKGSFSTLEIQRTEQGDSAMYLCASSLAPLYEQYFGPGTRLTVT.

CDR3 DNA: TGTGCCAGCTCACCGGAGCGATTGGGACCCCAGGAGGGCTACACCTTC. Translation gives CASSPERLGPQEGYTF. The genes are TRBV18 and TRBJ1-2, with a tentative D call TRBD1 (5 bases). The V gene lost 3 bases and the J gene lost 8 bases, with 22 bases spanning the gap. This CDR3 contains 16 residues. Per the germline V gene, CDR1 is KGHSH and CDR2 is LQKENI.

This clone appeared once. The rearrangement links TRBV29-1 to TRBJ2-1; D is possibly TRBD2 (5 bases). This CDR3 is 12 amino acids long. Trimming shortened V by 2 bases and J by 8 bases, and 10 bases separated the two germline ends. Germline assignment: CDR1 SQVTM and CDR2 ANQGSEA. CDR3 residues: CSVESLRDEQFF. The DNA of the CDR3 is TGCAGCGTTGAAAGCCTGCGGGATGAGCAGTTCTTC.

This clone showed up just a few times. The rearrangement joins TRBV2 to TRBJ1-1, with D unresolved. This CDR3 spans 13 amino acids. The V end was cut by 4 bases, the J end by 5 bases, with 11 bases between. Germline assignment: CDR1 SNHLY and CDR2 FYNNEI. The CDR3 is CASSAGWGTEAFF. CDR3 bases: TGTGCCAGCAGTGCCGGTTGGGGTACTGAAGCTTTCTTT.

V is TRBV7-2 and J is TRBJ2-3; the D gene is possibly TRBD1 (6 bases). The V and J ends lost 4 bases and 4 bases respectively, with 12 bases between them. The CDR3 is 14 amino acids. The germline V gene has CDR1 SGHTA and CDR2 FQGNSA. DNA of the CDR3: TGTGCCAGCAGCTCAAGTACAGGGTCAGATACGCAGTATTTT. It specifies CASSSSTGSDTQYF.

The rearrangement links TRBV6-1 to TRBJ2-4, with TRBD2 as a possible D gene (6 bases). Per the germline V gene, CDR1 is MNHNS and CDR2 is SASEGT. The V and J ends lost 2 bases and 7 bases respectively, with 12 bases between them. The length of the CDR3 is 14 residues. The CDR3 DNA reads TGTGCCAGCAGTGAATCGGGGGTTGGGAACATTCAGTACTTC. This translates into CASSESGVGNIQYF.

The chain is built from TRBV9 and TRBJ2-1; D may be TRBD2 (5 bases). Germline V gene data show CDR1 as SGDLS and CDR2 as YYNGEE. Trimming shortened V by 3 bases and J by 5 bases, and 12 bases separated the two germline ends. The CDR3 covers 14 residues. The CDR3 sequence is CASSAHPADNEQFF. DNA for the CDR3: TGTGCCAGCAGCGCCCACCCAGCGGACAATGAGCAGTTCTTC.

This clone was recorded a few times. Written as DNA, the CDR3 is TGTGCCAGCGTATTCCGGGACAGGGTCCCATCTAACTATGGCTACACCTTC. This encodes CASVFRDRVPSNYGYTF. The V and J genes are TRBV2 and TRBJ1-2, with 9 positions matching TRBD1. CDR1 is SNHLY and CDR2 is FYNNEI in the germline V gene. This CDR3 spans 17 amino acids. With 8 bases clipped from V and 0 bases from J, the junction kept 13 bases outside the gene matches.

The table lists this clone with a few counts. V gene TRBV10-3 combines with J gene TRBJ1-1, with TRBD1 matching 10 bases. Germline CDR1 reads ENHRY; CDR2 reads SYGVKD. V was clipped by 0 bases and J by 1 base; unmatched bases: 11. The length of the CDR3 is 19 residues. The CDR3 region is CAISESVIGQGGENTEAFF. CDR3 coding DNA: TGTGCCATCAGTGAGTCAGTTATAGGACAGGGGGGAGAGAACACTGAAGCTTTCTTT.

This sequence joins TRBV6-5 and TRBJ2-1, with 15 bases that match TRBD2. The trim removed 6 bases at V and 7 bases at J, leaving 4 bases unmatched. CDR3 size: 15 residues. From germline, CDR1 is MNHEY and CDR2 SVGAGI. For the CDR3, the DNA is TGTGCCAGCAGCCGTGGGACTAGCGGGGGGAATGAGCAGTTCTTC. It specifies CASSRGTSGGNEQFF.

V is TRBV9 and J is TRBJ1-4; unclear D gene. V lost 0 bases to trimming and J lost 0 bases, with 9 bases between them. The length of the CDR3 is 16 residues. Germline V gives CDR1 SGDLS, CDR2 YYNGEE. The DNA for the CDR3 is TGTGCCAGCAGCGTAGGTGGGAGTGCAACTAATGAAAAACTGTTTTTT. Amino acids: CASSVGGSATNEKLFF.

This clone was counted between two and nine times. CDR3 amino acids: CASSQQGAIAKNIQYF. CDR3 nucleotides: TGTGCCAGCAGCCAACAGGGGGCCATAGCCAAAAACATTCAGTACTTC. The rearrangement joins TRBV7-2 to TRBJ2-4; 9 bases map to TRBD1. This CDR3 region has 16 residues. J lost 0 bases, V lost 5 bases, and 5 bases had no gene match. Germline lookup yields CDR1 SGHTA and CDR2 FQGNSA.

This clone appeared a few times. The sample has other DNA sequences that encode this CDR3 too. The gene calls are TRBV4-3 and TRBJ1-1; D not resolved. Germline CDR1 and CDR2: LGHNA and YSLEER. Trimming cost V 0 bases and J 1 base, with 6 bases left between them. This CDR3 comprises 14 residues. CDR3 residues: CASSQDRGNTEAFF. In DNA, the CDR3 is TGCGCCAGCAGCCAAGATAGAGGGAACACTGAAGCTTTCTTT.

The CDR3 bases are TGTGCCAGCAGCTTAGACAGGAACACTGAAGCTTTCTTT. It yields the protein CASSLDRNTEAFF. The chain uses TRBV11-2 and TRBJ1-1; D remains ambiguous. This CDR3 has 13 amino acids. Trimming took 0 bases from V and 1 from J, leaving 3 bases between them. The germline V gene has CDR1 SGHAT and CDR2 FQNNGV.

The V call is TRBV6-1, the J call TRBJ2-5; 9 positions agree with TRBD1. The CDR3 is 14 residues long. Trimming cost V 1 base and J 4 bases; bases outside gene matches: 1. Per germline, CDR1 MNHNS and CDR2 SASEGT. The CDR3 nucleotides read TGTGCCAGCAGTGAAGGGACAGGGGTAGAGACCCAGTACTTC. It codes for CASSEGTGVETQYF.

The chain has TRBV18 and TRBJ1-2, with D unclear. The ends were cut back, 5 bases at V and 8 bases at J, with 9 bases in the middle. In germline, CDR1 is KGHSH, CDR2 LQKENI. This CDR3 is 11 amino acids long. The CDR3 spells CASSSLEGYTF. The CDR3 region has the DNA TGTGCCAGCTCAAGTCTAGAGGGCTACACCTTC.

The chain combines TRBV10-3 with TRBJ2-7; 11 bases are shared with TRBD1. CDR3 length: 19 residues. After removal of 0 bases from V and 1 base from J, the junction contained 11 bases not matched to a gene. CDR1 and CDR2 (germline): ENHRY, SYGVKD. In DNA, the CDR3 is TGTGCCATCAGTGAGTCACCGGGACAGGGGGTGAAAGGATCCTACGAGCAGTACTTC. Translated, it gives CAISESPGQGVKGSYEQYF.